The clone carrying this T cell receptor (beta chain) was counted ten times or more. TCRdb reprocessed the 5' RACE reads with MiXCR, giving one entry per CDR3 protein. In the table there are about 230,000 distinct CDR3 sequences, over 7% of which are singletons. This entry belongs to a study of CD8 T cells in ankylosing spondylitis. Germline V gene data show CDR1 as DFQATT and CDR2 as SNEGSKA (reference sequence). This CDR3 region has 14 residues. V lost 4 bases and J 0 bases, leaving 7 bases between the germline ends. The receptor's source is a female donor with ankylosing spondylitis or in good health (not recorded which). This sequence joins TRBV20-1 and TRBJ1-6; D is ambiguous. The sequenced sample consisted of blood, either unsorted or a sorted T cell fraction (not recorded which). Here the CDR3 reads CSATVSSYNSPLHF. For the CDR3, the DNA is TGCAGTGCTACCGTGAGCTCCTATAATTCACCCCTCCACTTT.